The TCR beta chain under discussion was sequenced for a study of blood T cell repertoires in COVID-19 (dated by TCRdb to the early 2020s). Looking at the study overall: Samples from collaborators originated in the United States, Italy and Spain and spanned both the acute and convalescent phases of COVID-19. The material from the prospective study consisted of cDNA or gDNA derived from T cells, B-cell-depleted T cells, or PBMCs. Deeply sampled blood TCRbeta repertoires from subjects exposed to, actively infected with, or recovered from COVID-19 were included in the dataset. The repertoires were released in a freely available public database intended as a resource for research on the immune response to SARS-CoV-2. The samples were drawn from the first 160 participants of the ongoing ImmuneRACE study and from more than 1,000 subjects provided by 6 global collaborators. A de-identified subject ID, COVID-19 status, age in years and sex were almost always included in the sample metadata. Where available, HLA class I and class II types were taken from metadata supplied by the sample provider and were not determined by assay-based typing.

The immunoSEQ Assay, a bias-controlled multiplex PCR, was used to amplify TCRbeta CDR3 regions from genomic DNA. In the authors' own workflow: Within the assay, amplification of reference gene primers was used to estimate how many nucleated cells each sample contained. To quantify the absolute abundance of each unique TCRbeta CDR3 rearrangement, sequence reads were collapsed and filtered. For each sample, productive Simpson clonality was calculated as the square root of Simpson's diversity index across productive rearrangements. This is the immuneACCESS table as TCRdb keeps it, with only in-frame sequences that have V and J called. A part of the clones is gone; compared with another copy, unresolved V genes explain less than half, and the rest is unexplained. The V and J calls and the clone size are those of that table, but D and trimming were determined from the DNA. The sample table lists tens of thousands of clones, nearly 90% of them with a count of one. Of the sample, 9.3% is held by the ten largest clones.

Sequences SGHDT (CDR1) and YYEEEE (CDR2) are obtained from the germline V gene. The V end loses 4 bases and the J end loses 7 bases, and a stretch of 15 bases separates them. Counted from cysteine to phenylalanine, this CDR3 has 13 amino acids. Left in the record is the CDR3 DNA by itself, 39 bases read in frame from the first base. Collaborating institutions collected whole blood in K2EDTA tubes following their own protocols. For TCRbeta analysis, collaborators shipped samples in one of three forms: frozen whole blood, isolated PBMCs, or DNA extracted from either of those sample types. Study-wide conclusions, independent of this receptor: How much clinical and demographic metadata was included differed by source and by participant, and the metadata was provided uncurated.

About this clone: No antigen is known for it. Per-base quality was not reported, and no clone a single base away is much larger than it.

This receptor was identified in a human donor in a cohort sampled during active COVID-19. This chain joins TRBV5-6 to TRBJ2-7; TRBD1 is possibly the D segment (6 matching bases). The sequencing input was peripheral blood. In nucleotide form, the sequence is TGTGCCAGCAGCAGAGGACAGATCATGGAGCAGTACTTC. Translation gives CASSRGQIMEQYF.